The rows below give T cell receptor beta chains drawn from one sample of a study of a mutant IDH1 vaccine in newly diagnosed glioma. Data came from immunoSEQ multiplex PCR; TCRdb stores just in-frame clones and leaves some out. The profile shows approximately 64,000 clones, roughly 84% of them singletons. These receptors' antigens are unknown. The material was PBMCs, obtained from a glioma patient whose treatment included an IDH1 peptide vaccine. The source is a woman aged 45-65 years with glioma. Each CDR3 is given with its conserved first and last residue. A row's size may be missing; if present it is once, few, many or a size class.

v_gene	j_gene	abundance	CDR3aa
TRBV5-1	TRBJ1-1	.	CASSLAGEGEAFF
TRBV18	TRBJ2-5	.	CASGVREETQYF
TRBV6-6	TRBJ2-3	.	CASGTDTQYF
TRBV27	TRBJ2-1	.	CASSIQGAEEQFF
TRBV4-1	TRBJ1-3	few	CASSQPITSGNTIYF
TRBV6-6	TRBJ2-7	once	CASSTREPYEQYF
TRBV5-1	TRBJ1-2	.	CASSFASYLYGYTF
TRBV7-2	TRBJ2-1	.	CASSLTGKSYNEQFF
TRBV9	TRBJ1-6	.	CASSRQGGNSPLHF
TRBV25-1	TRBJ2-3	.	CASRTGEDTQYF
TRBV5-5	TRBJ1-2	.	CASSLDRGYYGYTF
TRBV6-5	TRBJ2-2	.	CASRFSGGAGELFF
TRBV14	TRBJ1-6	.	CASSPSTGLAGSPLHF
TRBV2	TRBJ1-4	once	CASSAGTNEKLFF
TRBV7-8	TRBJ2-1	.	CASSPPRRLGNEQFF
TRBV5-8	TRBJ1-6	.	CASSPGQAYNSPLHF
TRBV5-1	TRBJ2-3	.	CASSSQTSGSTDTQYF
TRBV27	TRBJ1-2	.	CASSPPGRSGGYTF
TRBV2	TRBJ1-1	.	CASSEPPMNTEAFF
TRBV9	TRBJ2-2	.	CASSTTATNTGELFF
TRBV27	TRBJ1-5	.	CASSARSVFNQPQHF
TRBV7-3	TRBJ2-3	.	CASRSASTDTQYF
TRBV5-1	TRBJ1-1	few	CASSFWGKLDLNTEAFF
TRBV6-1	TRBJ1-1	.	CATHPSGMNTEAFF
TRBV19	TRBJ1-1	.	CASSIVRDSEAFF
TRBV30	TRBJ1-6	.	CAWRRDSSNSPLHF
TRBV7-9	TRBJ1-4	.	CASSLGGVEKLFF
TRBV18	TRBJ1-2	.	CASSPPSIRGAGYTF
TRBV18	TRBJ2-3	.	CASSPPGDTDTQYF
TRBV19	TRBJ2-7	.	CASTVRGHPYEQYF
TRBV7-8	TRBJ2-7	.	CASSLLPAGQYEQYF
TRBV7-9	TRBJ1-2	once	CASRSGDFDNYGYTF
TRBV18	TRBJ1-5	.	CASSPGGQLNQPQHF
TRBV7-2	TRBJ1-1	.	CASSSRLGEAFF
TRBV6-6	TRBJ2-2	.	CASIQGGTGELFF
TRBV5-5	TRBJ1-1	.	CASSRDRGGSSEAFF
TRBV10-1	TRBJ2-3	.	CASSRGPDTQYF
TRBV11-3	TRBJ1-1	.	CASSTGGVNTEAFF
TRBV7-8	TRBJ1-2	.	CASSLAGGAIYGYTF
TRBV5-1	TRBJ1-2	.	CASSLSPGANYGYTF
TRBV7-6	TRBJ1-3	.	CASSLERGSSGNTIYF
TRBV9	TRBJ1-2	.	CASSVEGARGYTF
TRBV7-3	TRBJ1-6	few	CASSPSTGGNSPLHF
TRBV6-5	TRBJ1-2	.	CASSYGEQGAGGYTF
TRBV6-1	TRBJ2-2	.	CASRAGQVGLFF
TRBV19	TRBJ1-2	.	CASSNSFWTGGGYTF
TRBV15	TRBJ2-5	.	CATSRVVTGRETQYF
TRBV7-8	TRBJ1-2	.	CASSVGQLYGYTF